This T cell receptor (beta chain) was identified in a study of T cell responses to AZD1222 COVID-19 vaccine. In germline, CDR1 is KGHDR, CDR2 SFDVKD. Between the trimmed V and J ends, which lost 4 bases and 4 bases, there was a span of 13 bases. This CDR3 region has 15 residues. Some clones are missing from TCRdb's copy, which holds only in-frame ones; the method was immunoSEQ multiplex PCR. The sample includes about 120,000 clones, roughly 90% seen only once; the top ten take more than 13%. Study-level points and caveats: Seropositive at baseline were only a handful of AZD1222 recipients.

As to this clone: Its antigen remains unidentified.

The input for sequencing was peripheral blood, taken on day 0 of AZD1222 vaccination. This TCR was recovered from an adult in good health. The rearrangement uses TRBV24-1 and TRBJ2-1; a weak D match, TRBD2 (6 bases). For the CDR3, the DNA is TGTGCCACCAGTGACCCGACTAGTTTTTACAATGAGCAGTTCTTC. It yields the protein CATSDPTSFYNEQFF.